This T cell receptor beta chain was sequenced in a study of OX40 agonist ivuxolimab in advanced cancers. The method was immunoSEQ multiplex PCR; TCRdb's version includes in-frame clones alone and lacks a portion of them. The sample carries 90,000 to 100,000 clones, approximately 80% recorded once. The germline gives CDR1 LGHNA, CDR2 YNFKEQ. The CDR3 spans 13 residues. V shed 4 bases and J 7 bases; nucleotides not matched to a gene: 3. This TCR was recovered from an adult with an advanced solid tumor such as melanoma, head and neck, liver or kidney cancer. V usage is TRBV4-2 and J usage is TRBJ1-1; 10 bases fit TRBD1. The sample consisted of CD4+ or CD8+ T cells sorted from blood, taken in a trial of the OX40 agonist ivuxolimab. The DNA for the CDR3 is TGTGCCAGCAGCCCGGACAGGGGGGGTGAAGCTTTCTTT. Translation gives CASSPDRGGEAFF.